This T cell receptor (beta chain) was sequenced during a study of T-cell memory formation after mild COVID-19. The wider study: The TCR clusters were mostly specific to one donor.

The CDR3 totals 15 residues. V was shortened by 5 bases and J by 1 base, with 14 bases between the two germline ends. Germline loops: CDR1 SEHNR, CDR2 FQNEAQ (reference sequence). Study-wide results and caveats: Second-wave clones reaching peak frequency on day 37 lacked confirmed SARS-CoV-2 specificity. CM and EM subsets held most contracting CD4+ clones; EMRA held CD8+ ones.

This clonotype was observed a handful of times. Its specificity is not known. Barcoded TCR alpha and TCR beta cDNA libraries with UMIs came from 5'RACE using constant-segment primers. TCRdb fed the 5' RACE reads into MiXCR, producing one record per CDR3 protein. Found here are just under 150,000 distinct CDR3 sequences, 6% to 6.5% of them singletons; the top ten hold just over 2%. The V gene is TRBV7-9, the J gene TRBJ2-5; no clear D. This TCR came from an adult woman who had mild COVID-19 (a few samples of this study predate the infection). Cell type and time point are not known. The sample was PBMCs or a T cell subset sorted from them (not recorded which). DNA for the CDR3: TGTGCCAGCAGCCCTCAGACCGGGCCCCAAGAGACCCAGTACTTC. Translation gives CASSPQTGPQETQYF.